The 8 T cell receptor beta chains listed next were all sequenced from one sample in a study of blood T cell repertoires in COVID-19 (dated by TCRdb to 2018 to 2020). Libraries came from the immunoSEQ multiplex PCR assay. What TCRdb holds here is the immuneACCESS table cut down to in-frame rearrangements. Part of the clones is not present; checked against another copy, under half of the missing clones reflect an unresolved V gene, and the others are unexplained. A total of around 100,000 clones appear in this sample, 65% to 90% of them only once. Roughly 5% of the sample belongs to the ten largest clones. Source material: peripheral blood. These TCRs come from a man between 60 and 70 years old with acute or convalescent COVID-19.

CDR3 sequence reads: CASSLLAGYEQYF. CDR3 nucleotide sequence: TGTGCCAGCAGCTTATTAGCGGGGTACGAGCAGTACTTC. The chain couples TRBV7-2 to TRBJ2-7; 8 nucleotides match TRBD2. Per germline, CDR1 SGHTA and CDR2 FQGNSA. The length of the CDR3 is 13 residues. The V gene end was trimmed by 2 bases and the J gene end by 4 bases; junction bases not matched to a gene: 1.

The rearrangement uses TRBV7-2 and TRBJ2-1, with TRBD2 matching 9 bases. The V and J ends lost 5 bases and 10 bases, in that order; junction bases with no gene match: 9. The CDR3 contains 14 residues. Germline CDR1 reads SGHTA; CDR2 reads FQGNSA. CDR3 region: CASSTTVAGVEQFF. As DNA, the CDR3 is TGTGCCAGCAGCACTACGGTAGCGGGAGTAGAGCAGTTCTTC.

The chain has TRBV18 and TRBJ1-3, with a tentative D call TRBD1 (6 bases). Looked up from germline, CDR1 is KGHSH and CDR2 is LQKENI. This CDR3 spans 14 amino acids. V was shortened by 3 bases and J by 8 bases, with 14 bases between the two germline ends. The CDR3 sequence is CASSPLGQRDTIYF. The CDR3 region has the DNA TGTGCCAGCTCACCGCTAGGACAGAGGGACACCATATATTTT.

The V gene is TRBV7-2, the J gene TRBJ2-7; 12 bases match TRBD2. The CDR3 extends over 15 amino acids. The germline CDR1 and CDR2 sequences are SGHTA and FQGNSA. V lost 5 bases and J lost 5; bases outside the gene matches: 7. CDR3 nucleotide sequence: TGTGCCAGCAGCCTTCGACTAGCGGGAGTAAACGAGCAGTACTTC. Translated: CASSLRLAGVNEQYF.

This sequence joins TRBV27 and TRBJ2-1, with TRBD2 matching 14 bases. V lost 0 bases, J lost 15 bases, and 7 bases stayed unmatched. Germline assignment: CDR1 MNHEY and CDR2 SMNVEV (reference sequence). This CDR3 contains 15 residues. CDR3 DNA sequence: TGTGCCAGCAGTTTATCCCGGACTAGCGGGGGGCCCGGGTTCTTC. Encoded protein: CASSLSRTSGGPGFF.

The chain joins TRBV6-4 to TRBJ2-3, with 14 bases lining up with TRBD2. The CDR3 spans 16 residues. J lost 6 bases, V lost 2 bases, and 4 bases had no gene match. In germline, CDR1 is MRHNA, CDR2 SNTAGT. The CDR3 loop is CASSDRTSGRYDTQYF. The CDR3 DNA reads as TGTGCCAGCAGTGACCGGACTAGCGGGAGGTACGATACGCAGTATTTT.

The rearrangement links TRBV29-1 to TRBJ1-2; 7 bases map to TRBD1. From germline, CDR1 is SQVTM and CDR2 ANQGSEA. J gave up 4 bases and V 4 bases, and 6 bases lay outside the gene matches. This CDR3 contains 13 residues. The CDR3 is CSVGQGWSYGYTF. DNA for the CDR3: TGCAGCGTTGGACAGGGCTGGAGCTATGGCTACACCTTC.

The chain employs TRBV28 and TRBJ2-6; possibly TRBD2 for D (5 bases). Trimming pared 5 bases from V and 0 bases from J, leaving 8 bases between. The CDR3 length is 15 residues. Looked up from germline, CDR1 is MDHEN and CDR2 is SYDVKM. The CDR3: CASSPGVSGANVLTF. In DNA, the CDR3 is TGTGCCAGCAGTCCCGGGGTCTCTGGGGCCAACGTCCTGACTTTC.